Below are 5 T cell receptor beta chains sequenced from a single sample in a study of cytomegalovirus exposure and HLA in healthy donors. Both 60 Vbeta primers and 13 Jbeta primers went into the PCR. Only in-frame clones appear in the TCRdb table, and some are missing; sequencing was by immunoSEQ multiplex PCR. The sample lists about 140,000 clones, around 75% occurring once. The sequenced sample consisted of PBMCs. The receptors were gathered from a male donor in good health and CMV-seronegative.

The chain couples TRBV2 to TRBJ2-2; 13 nucleotides match TRBD2. The CDR3 consists of 18 residues. Germline values: CDR1 SNHLY, CDR2 FYNNEI. Trimming at V came to 1 base and at J to 6 bases, leaving 8 bases not matched to a gene. CDR3 nucleotide sequence: TGTGCCAGCAGTGAAGTTCCGGGACTAGCGGGGTCGGCCGGGGAGCTGTTTTTT. It translates to CASSEVPGLAGSAGELFF.

The chain uses TRBV13 and TRBJ1-6, with unresolved D. Germline V CDR1 and CDR2: PRHDT, FYEKMQ (reference sequence). The V and J ends lost 3 bases and 6 bases respectively, with 9 bases between them. The CDR3 length is 14 residues. The CDR3 spells CASSFAQLNSPLHF. CDR3 in DNA: TGTGCCAGCAGCTTTGCACAGCTTAATTCACCCCTCCACTTT.

A few counts support this clone. The V call is TRBV9, the J call TRBJ1-2; tentative D call: TRBD1 (6 bases). V dropped 0 bases and J dropped 10 bases, with 16 bases sitting between them. CDR1 is SGDLS and CDR2 is YYNGEE in the germline V gene. CDR3 length equals 14 residues. CDR3 nucleotide sequence: TGTGCCAGCAGCGTAGGCGACAGGCGATCGGACTACACCTTC. It translates to CASSVGDRRSDYTF.

The V and J genes are TRBV7-2 and TRBJ1-1, with D perhaps TRBD1 (6 bases). This CDR3 has 15 residues. V dropped 5 bases and J dropped 1 base, with 14 bases sitting between them. Germline V gives CDR1 SGHTA, CDR2 FQGNSA. This chain's CDR3 is CASSPEGGRNTEAFF. In DNA form, the CDR3 reads TGTGCCAGCAGCCCCGAGGGGGGGAGGAACACTGAAGCTTTCTTT.

J is TRBJ2-1 and V is TRBV7-9; 7 nucleotides line up with TRBD1. The junction had 14 bases not matched to a gene; V was cut back by 8 bases and J by 7 bases. The length of the CDR3 is 15 residues. In germline, CDR1 is SEHNR, CDR2 FQNEAQ (reference sequence). The DNA of the CDR3 is TGTGCCAGCGGCAAGAGGGGGCGGATGGTTAATGAGCAGTTCTTC. Translation gives CASGKRGRMVNEQFF.